The 5 T cell receptor beta chains reported below all come from one sample, sequenced in a study of blood T cells in healthy people across ages. A second about 6 to 12 cycle PCR used barcoded and J-beta primers. Via MiXCR, TCRdb re-called the 5' RACE reads, giving one row per CDR3 protein. The table records around 800,000 distinct CDR3 sequences, about 46% of them present only once. Sequenced: blood. Source of these receptors: a man older than 75 in good health.

The chain carries TRBV3-1 and TRBJ1-2; unclear D gene. CDR3 length: 13 amino acids. CDR1 and CDR2 (germline): LGHDT, YNNKEL (reference sequence). V dropped 4 bases and J dropped 7 bases, with 13 bases sitting between them. The CDR3 nucleotides are TGTGCCAGCAGCCGCGATTTAGGTACTGGCTACACCTTC. Amino acid sequence: CASSRDLGTGYTF.

In its sample, this clonotype was seen a few times. The V gene is TRBV20-1, the J gene TRBJ2-3; TRBD2 aligns across 10 bases. Germline values: CDR1 DFQATT, CDR2 SNEGSKA (reference sequence). The CDR3 is 15 residues long. Trimming cost V 0 bases and J 5 bases; bases outside gene matches: 5. The CDR3, as DNA: TGCAGTGCTAGAGACGGGGGGACTAGCGTAGATACGCAGTATTTT. Translation gives CSARDGGTSVDTQYF.

The chain joins TRBV10-3 to TRBJ2-7, with 13 bases matching TRBD2. Germline CDR1 is ENHRY and CDR2 is SYGVKD. The V segment lost 6 bases and the J segment 6 bases; nucleotides outside the gene matches: 11. The CDR3 has 16 amino acids. CDR3 loop: CAIRTTHGLAGAEQYF. Here the CDR3 DNA reads TGTGCCATCAGGACGACGCATGGACTAGCGGGAGCCGAGCAGTACTTC.

The chain employs TRBV12-3 or TRBV12-4 and TRBJ1-5, with 7 nucleotides matching TRBD1. V shed 3 bases, J shed 4 bases, and the junction held 3 bases outside the gene matches. CDR3 length: 14 residues. CDR3 amino acids: CASSLGQMNQPQHF. CDR3 nucleotide sequence: TGTGCCAGCAGTTTGGGACAGATGAATCAGCCCCAGCATTTT.

There are a few counts of this clonotype. The V gene is TRBV28, the J gene TRBJ2-1; 9 nucleotides align to TRBD1. V was pared by 6 bases and J by 3 bases, with 9 bases of the junction left unmatched. The CDR3 totals 16 residues. Germline assignment: CDR1 MDHEN and CDR2 SYDVKM. CDR3 DNA sequence: TGTGCCAGCAGCCCGTGGACAGGGGCCTTCTACAATGAGCAGTTCTTC. Its protein product is CASSPWTGAFYNEQFF.